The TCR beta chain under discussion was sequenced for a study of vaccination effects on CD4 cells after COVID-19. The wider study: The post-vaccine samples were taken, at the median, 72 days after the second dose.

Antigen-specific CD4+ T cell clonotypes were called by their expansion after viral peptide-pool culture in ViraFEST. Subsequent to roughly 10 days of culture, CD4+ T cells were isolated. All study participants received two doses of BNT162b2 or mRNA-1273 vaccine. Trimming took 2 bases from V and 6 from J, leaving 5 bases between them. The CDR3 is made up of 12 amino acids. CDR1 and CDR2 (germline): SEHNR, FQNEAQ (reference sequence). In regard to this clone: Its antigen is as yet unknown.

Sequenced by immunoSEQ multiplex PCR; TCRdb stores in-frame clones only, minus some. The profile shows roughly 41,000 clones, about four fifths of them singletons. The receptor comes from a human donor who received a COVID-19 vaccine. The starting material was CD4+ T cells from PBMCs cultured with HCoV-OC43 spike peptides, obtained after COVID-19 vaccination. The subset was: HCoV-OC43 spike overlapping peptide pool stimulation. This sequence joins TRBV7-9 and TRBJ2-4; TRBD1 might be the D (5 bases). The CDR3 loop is CASSLTGNIQYF. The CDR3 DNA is TGTGCCAGCAGCTTAACAGGAAACATTCAGTACTTC. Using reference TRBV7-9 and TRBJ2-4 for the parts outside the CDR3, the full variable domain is DTGVSQNPRHKITKRGQNVTFRCDPISEHNRLYWYRQTLGQGPEFLTYFQNEAQLEKSRLLSDRFSAERPKGSFSTLEIQRTEQGDSAMYLCASSLTGNIQYFGAGTRLSVL.